This is a list of T cell receptor beta chains from one sample in a study of T cell responses to AZD1222 COVID-19 vaccine. The data were produced by immunoSEQ multiplex PCR, yet TCRdb's version contains in-frame clones alone and is incomplete. The repertoire includes 110,000 or so clones, about 87% of them detected once, and 12% sits in the top ten. Source: peripheral blood, taken on day 0 of AZD1222 vaccination. The receptors originated from an adult in good health. CDR3s include the opening cysteine and the closing phenylalanine or tryptophan. D genes are given only for firm matches. Size is omitted from some rows. Given values are once, few, many or a class for expanded clones.

V gene,clone size,D gene,J gene,CDR3 DNA,CDR3 protein
TRBV6-1,-,-,TRBJ2-4,TGTGCCAGCAGTGGAATGGGTCTAGGGCTAGCCAAAAACATTCAGTACTTC,CASSGMGLGLAKNIQYF
TRBV6-2/TRBV6-3,-,-,TRBJ2-2,TGTGCCAGCAGCAGGGACTCAAACACCGGGGAGCTGTTTTTT,CASSRDSNTGELFF
TRBV9,-,-,TRBJ2-3,TGTGCCAGCAGCGTAGCGCTCGGCACAGATACGCAGTATTTT,CASSVALGTDTQYF
TRBV9,-,-,TRBJ1-2,TGTGCCAGCAGCGTAGATGACGGAAACTTCTATGGCTACACCTTC,CASSVDDGNFYGYTF
TRBV7-9,-,-,TRBJ2-3,TGTGCCAGCAGCTCTGTAAGTGGGGCGATTTCAGATACGCAGTATTTT,CASSSVSGAISDTQYF
TRBV7-9,once,-,TRBJ2-1,TGTGCCAGCATCGATTGGGGGGCCACCTACAATGAGCAGTTCTTC,CASIDWGATYNEQFF
TRBV5-5,few,TRBD1,TRBJ1-2,TGTGCCAGCAGCTTGATCCCAGGGGGAGGCTATGGCTACACCTTC,CASSLIPGGGYGYTF
TRBV19,-,-,TRBJ1-1,TGTGCCAGAACCTTTGGAGGGATGAACACTGAAGCTTTCTTT,CARTFGGMNTEAFF
TRBV7-2,-,TRBD1,TRBJ2-7,TGTGCCAGCAGCTCTGGACAGGGGGGCTACGAGCAGTACTTC,CASSSGQGGYEQYF
TRBV7-2,-,TRBD1,TRBJ2-1,TGTGCCAGCAGCTTATATCTCTCGGGACAGGGGGGGGAGCAGTTCTTC,CASSLYLSGQGGEQFF
TRBV7-9,-,TRBD2,TRBJ2-1,TGTGCCAGCAGCCCACAGGGACTAGCGGGAGGGAATGAGCAGTTCTTC,CASSPQGLAGGNEQFF
TRBV27,-,TRBD1,TRBJ1-4,TGTGCCAGCAGTGCAAGGACAGGGTGGACAACTAATGAAAAACTGTTTTTT,CASSARTGWTTNEKLFF
TRBV6-2/TRBV6-3,-,-,TRBJ1-4,TGTGCCAGCAGTTACCACACAACTAATGAAAAACTGTTTTTT,CASSYHTTNEKLFF
TRBV7-6,-,TRBD2,TRBJ2-7,TGTGCCAGCAGCCTTAGCGGGAGAGGCTCCTACGAGCAGTACTTC,CASSLSGRGSYEQYF
TRBV6-4,-,TRBD2,TRBJ2-2,TGTGCCAGCAGTCCTAGCGGGGGGGACACCGGGGAGCTGTTTTTT,CASSPSGGDTGELFF